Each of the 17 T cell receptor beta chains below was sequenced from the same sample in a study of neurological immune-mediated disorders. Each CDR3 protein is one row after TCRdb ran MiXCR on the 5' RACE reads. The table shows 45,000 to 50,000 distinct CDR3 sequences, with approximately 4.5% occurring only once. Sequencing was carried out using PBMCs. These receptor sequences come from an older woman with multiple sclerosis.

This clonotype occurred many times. CDR3 nucleotides: TGTGCCATCAGACCCGGGACTAGCGGATACGAGCAGTACTTC. This gives the protein CAIRPGTSGYEQYF. The chain recombines TRBV10-3 with TRBJ2-7; 11 bases map to TRBD2. Looked up from germline, CDR1 is ENHRY and CDR2 is SYGVKD. The CDR3 runs to 14 residues. After removal of 6 bases from V and 4 bases from J, the junction contained 5 bases not matched to a gene.

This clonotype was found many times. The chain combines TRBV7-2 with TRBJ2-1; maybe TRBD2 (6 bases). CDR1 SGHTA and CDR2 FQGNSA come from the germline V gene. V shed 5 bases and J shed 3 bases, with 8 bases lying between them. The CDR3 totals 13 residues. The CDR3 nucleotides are TGTGCCAGCAGCCCCGGGAGCTACAATGAGCAGTTCTTC. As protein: CASSPGSYNEQFF.

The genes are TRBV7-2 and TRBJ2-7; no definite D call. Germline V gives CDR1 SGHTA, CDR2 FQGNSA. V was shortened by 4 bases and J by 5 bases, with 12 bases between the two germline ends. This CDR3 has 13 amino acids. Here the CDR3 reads CASSSKSDHEQYF. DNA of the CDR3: TGTGCCAGCAGCTCAAAATCGGACCACGAGCAGTACTTC.

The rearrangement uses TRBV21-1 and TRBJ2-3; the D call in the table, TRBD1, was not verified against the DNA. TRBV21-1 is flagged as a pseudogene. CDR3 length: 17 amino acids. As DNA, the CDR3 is TGTGCCAGCAGCCCCCCCTGGTTTGCTTGGAGCACAGATACGCAGTATTTT. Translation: CASSPPWFAWSTDTQYF.

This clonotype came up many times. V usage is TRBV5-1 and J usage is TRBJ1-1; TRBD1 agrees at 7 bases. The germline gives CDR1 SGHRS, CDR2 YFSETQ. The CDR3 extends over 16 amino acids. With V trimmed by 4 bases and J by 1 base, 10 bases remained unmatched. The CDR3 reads CASSGTRQGTNTEAFF. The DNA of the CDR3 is TGCGCCAGCAGCGGTACCAGACAGGGAACGAACACTGAAGCTTTCTTT.

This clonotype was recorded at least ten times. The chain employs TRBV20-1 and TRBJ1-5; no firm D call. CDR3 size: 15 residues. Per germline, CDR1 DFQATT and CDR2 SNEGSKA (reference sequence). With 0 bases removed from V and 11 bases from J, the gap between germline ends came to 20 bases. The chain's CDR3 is CSARDDWAQLGAQHF. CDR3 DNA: TGCAGTGCTAGAGACGATTGGGCCCAGCTTGGGGCCCAGCATTTT.

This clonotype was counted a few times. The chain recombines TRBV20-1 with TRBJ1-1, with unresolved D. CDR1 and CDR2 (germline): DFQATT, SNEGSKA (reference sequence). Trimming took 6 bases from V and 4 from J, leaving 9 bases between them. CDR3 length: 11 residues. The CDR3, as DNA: TGCAGTGCCCCTTGGGGCACTGAAGCTTTCTTT. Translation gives CSAPWGTEAFF.

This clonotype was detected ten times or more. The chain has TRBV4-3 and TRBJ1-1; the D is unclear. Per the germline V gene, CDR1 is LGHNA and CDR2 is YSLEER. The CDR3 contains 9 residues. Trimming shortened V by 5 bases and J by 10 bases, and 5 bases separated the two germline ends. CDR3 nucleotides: TGCGCCAGCAGCGCGGGAGCTTTCTTT. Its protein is CASSAGAFF.

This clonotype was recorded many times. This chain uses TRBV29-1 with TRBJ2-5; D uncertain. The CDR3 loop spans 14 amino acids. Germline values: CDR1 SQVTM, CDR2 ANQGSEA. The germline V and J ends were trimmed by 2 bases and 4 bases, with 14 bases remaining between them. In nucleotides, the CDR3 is TGCAGCGTTGAAAATATGGTCGACCGAGAGACCCAGTACTTC. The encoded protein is CSVENMVDRETQYF.

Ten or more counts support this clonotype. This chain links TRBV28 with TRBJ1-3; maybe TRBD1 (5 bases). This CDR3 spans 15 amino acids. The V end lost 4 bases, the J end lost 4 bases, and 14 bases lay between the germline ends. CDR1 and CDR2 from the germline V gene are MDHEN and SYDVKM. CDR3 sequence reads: CASSSVGATGNTIYF. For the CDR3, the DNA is TGTGCCAGCAGTTCCGTAGGGGCTACGGGAAACACCATATATTTT. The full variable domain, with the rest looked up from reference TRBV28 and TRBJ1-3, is DVKVTQSSRYLVKRTGEKVFLECVQDMDHENMFWYRQDPGLGLRLIYFSYDVKMKEKGDIPEGYSVSREKKERFSLILESASTNQTSMYLCASSSVGATGNTIYFGEGSWLTVV.

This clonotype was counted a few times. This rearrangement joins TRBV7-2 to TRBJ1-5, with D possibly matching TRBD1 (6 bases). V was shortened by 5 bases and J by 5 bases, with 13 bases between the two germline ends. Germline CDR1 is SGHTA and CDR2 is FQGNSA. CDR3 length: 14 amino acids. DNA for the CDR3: TGTGCCAGCAGCCCTCCGGGGGGGCATCAGCCCCAGCATTTT. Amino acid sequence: CASSPPGGHQPQHF.

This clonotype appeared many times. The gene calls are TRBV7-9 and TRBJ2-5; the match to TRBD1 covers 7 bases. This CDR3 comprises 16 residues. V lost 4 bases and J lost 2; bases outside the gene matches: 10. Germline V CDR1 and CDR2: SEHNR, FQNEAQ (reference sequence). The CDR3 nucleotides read TGTGCCAGCAGCTCCAACGACAGGGTATTTCAAGAGACCCAGTACTTC. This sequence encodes CASSSNDRVFQETQYF.

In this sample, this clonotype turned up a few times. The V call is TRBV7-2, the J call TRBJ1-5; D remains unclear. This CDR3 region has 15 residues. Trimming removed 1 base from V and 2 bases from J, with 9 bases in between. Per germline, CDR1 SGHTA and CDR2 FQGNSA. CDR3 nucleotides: TGTGCCAGCAGCTTAGGAAATTCGGGCAATCAGCCCCAGCATTTT. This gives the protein CASSLGNSGNQPQHF. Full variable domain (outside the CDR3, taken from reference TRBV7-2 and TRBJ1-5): GAGVSQSPSNKVTEKGKDVELRCDPISGHTALYWYRQSLGQGLEFLIYFQGNSAPDKSGLPSDRFSAERTGGSVSTLTIQRTQQEDSAVYLCASSLGNSGNQPQHFGDGTRLSIL.

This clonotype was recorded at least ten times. CDR3: CSAGAGGHTGELFF. CDR3 nucleotides: TGCAGTGCTGGAGCGGGGGGCCACACCGGGGAGCTGTTTTTT. V is TRBV20-1 and J is TRBJ2-2; 9 bases line up with TRBD2. Germline lookup yields CDR1 DFQATT and CDR2 SNEGSKA (reference sequence). V lost 5 bases and J lost 3; bases outside the gene matches: 4. This CDR3 is 14 amino acids long.

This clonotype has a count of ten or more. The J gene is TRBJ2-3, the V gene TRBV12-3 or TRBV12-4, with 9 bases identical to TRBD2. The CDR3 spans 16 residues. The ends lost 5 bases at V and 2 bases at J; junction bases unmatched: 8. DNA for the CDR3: TGTGCCAGCAGTCGTTTAGCGGGGGTGATCACAGATACGCAGTATTTT. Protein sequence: CASSRLAGVITDTQYF.

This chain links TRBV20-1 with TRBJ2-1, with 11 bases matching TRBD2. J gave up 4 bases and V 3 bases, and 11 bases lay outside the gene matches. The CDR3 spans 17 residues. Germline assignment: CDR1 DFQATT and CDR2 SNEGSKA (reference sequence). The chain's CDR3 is CSASFLASGGWYNEQFF. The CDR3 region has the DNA TGCAGTGCTAGTTTCCTCGCTAGCGGGGGGTGGTACAATGAGCAGTTCTTC.

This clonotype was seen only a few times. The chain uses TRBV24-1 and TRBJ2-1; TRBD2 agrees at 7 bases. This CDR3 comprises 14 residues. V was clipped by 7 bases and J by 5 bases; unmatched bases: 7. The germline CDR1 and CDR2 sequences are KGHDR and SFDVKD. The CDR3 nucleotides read TGTGCCACCAGGGGAGCGGGAATGAACAATGAGCAGTTCTTC. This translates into CATRGAGMNNEQFF.